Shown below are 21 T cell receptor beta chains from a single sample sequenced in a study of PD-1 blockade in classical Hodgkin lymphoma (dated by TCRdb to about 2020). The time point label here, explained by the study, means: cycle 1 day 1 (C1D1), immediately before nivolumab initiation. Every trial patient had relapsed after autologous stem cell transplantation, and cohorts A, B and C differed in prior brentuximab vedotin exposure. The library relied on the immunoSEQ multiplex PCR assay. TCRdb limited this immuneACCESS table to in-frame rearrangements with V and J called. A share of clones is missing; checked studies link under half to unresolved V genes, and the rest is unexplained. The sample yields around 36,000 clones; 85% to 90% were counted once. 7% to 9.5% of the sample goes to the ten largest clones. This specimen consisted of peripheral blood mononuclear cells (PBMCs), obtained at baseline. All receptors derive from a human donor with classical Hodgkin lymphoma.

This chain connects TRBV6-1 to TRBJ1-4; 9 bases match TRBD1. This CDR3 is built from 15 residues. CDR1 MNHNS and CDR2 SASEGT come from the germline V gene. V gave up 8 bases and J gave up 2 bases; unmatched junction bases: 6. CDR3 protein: CASGDRAITNEKLFF. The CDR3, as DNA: TGTGCCAGCGGGGACAGGGCGATCACTAATGAAAAACTGTTTTTT.

The CDR3 here is CASLHGTPSTDTQYF. CDR3 nucleotide sequence: TGTGCCAGCCTCCACGGGACACCGAGCACAGATACGCAGTATTTT. The V and J genes are TRBV11-1 and TRBJ2-3, with D perhaps matching TRBD1 (6 bases). V was shortened by 8 bases and J by 0 bases, with 15 bases between the two germline ends. The germline V gene encodes CDR1 SGHAT and CDR2 FQDESV (reference sequence). The CDR3 spans 15 residues.

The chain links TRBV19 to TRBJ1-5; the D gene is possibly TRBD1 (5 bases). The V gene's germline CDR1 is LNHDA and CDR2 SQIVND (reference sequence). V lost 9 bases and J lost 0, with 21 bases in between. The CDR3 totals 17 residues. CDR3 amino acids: CASLPEGRAYSNQPQHF. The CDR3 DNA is TGTGCCAGCTTACCTGAGGGGCGCGCTTATAGCAATCAGCCCCAGCATTTT.

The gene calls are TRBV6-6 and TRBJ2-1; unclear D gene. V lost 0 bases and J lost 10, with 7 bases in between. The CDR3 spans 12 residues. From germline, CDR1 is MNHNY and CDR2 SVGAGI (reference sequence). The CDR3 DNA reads TGTGCCAGCAGTTACTCGGAAAGGGAGCAGTTCTTC. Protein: CASSYSEREQFF.

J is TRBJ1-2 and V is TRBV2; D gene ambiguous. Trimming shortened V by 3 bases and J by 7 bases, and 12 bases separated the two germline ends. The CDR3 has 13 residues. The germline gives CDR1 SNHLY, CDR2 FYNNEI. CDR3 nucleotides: TGTGCCAGCAGTGAGGCGGTACTCTTTGGCTACACCTTC. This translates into CASSEAVLFGYTF.

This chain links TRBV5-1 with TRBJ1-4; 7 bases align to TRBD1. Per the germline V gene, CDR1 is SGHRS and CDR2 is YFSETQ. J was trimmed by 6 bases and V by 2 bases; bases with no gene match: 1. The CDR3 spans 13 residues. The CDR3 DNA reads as TGCGCCAGCAGCTTACAGGGGTATGAAAAACTGTTTTTT. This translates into CASSLQGYEKLFF.

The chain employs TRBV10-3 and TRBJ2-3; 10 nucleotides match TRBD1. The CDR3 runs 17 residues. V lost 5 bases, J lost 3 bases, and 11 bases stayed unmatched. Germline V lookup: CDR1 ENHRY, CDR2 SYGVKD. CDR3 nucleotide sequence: TGTGCCATCAGTCCGTTCAGACAGGGGGCACTTACAGATACGCAGTATTTT. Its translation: CAISPFRQGALTDTQYF.

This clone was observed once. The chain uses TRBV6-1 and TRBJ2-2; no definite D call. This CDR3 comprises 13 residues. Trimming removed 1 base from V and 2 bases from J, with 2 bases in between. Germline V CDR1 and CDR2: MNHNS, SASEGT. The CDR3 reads CASSEVNTGELFF. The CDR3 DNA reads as TGTGCCAGCAGTGAAGTAAACACCGGGGAGCTGTTTTTT.

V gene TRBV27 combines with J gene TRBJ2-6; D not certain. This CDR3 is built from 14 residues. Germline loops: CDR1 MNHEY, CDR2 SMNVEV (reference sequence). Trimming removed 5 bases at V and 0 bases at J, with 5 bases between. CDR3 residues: CASSTSSGANVLTF. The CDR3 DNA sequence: TGTGCCAGCAGTACCAGCTCTGGGGCCAACGTCCTGACTTTC.

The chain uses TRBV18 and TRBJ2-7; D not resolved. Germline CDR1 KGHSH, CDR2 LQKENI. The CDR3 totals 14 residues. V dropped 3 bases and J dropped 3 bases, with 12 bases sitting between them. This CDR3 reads CASSPLTTSYEQYF. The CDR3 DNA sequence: TGTGCCAGCTCACCCCTGACAACAAGCTACGAGCAGTACTTC. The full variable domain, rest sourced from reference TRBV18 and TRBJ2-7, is NAGVMQNPRHLVRRRGQEARLRCSPMKGHSHVYWYRQLPEEGLKFMVYLQKENIIDESGMPKERFSAEFPKEGPSILRIQQVVRGDSAAYFCASSPLTTSYEQYFGPGTRLTVT.

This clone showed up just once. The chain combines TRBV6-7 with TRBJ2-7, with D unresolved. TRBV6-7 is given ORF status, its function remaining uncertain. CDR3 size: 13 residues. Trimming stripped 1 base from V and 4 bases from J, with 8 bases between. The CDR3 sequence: CASSYLQSYEQYF. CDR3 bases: TGTGCCAGCAGTTACTTGCAGTCTTACGAGCAGTACTTC.

The chain's CDR3 is CASSALQQGKAEAFF. CDR3 coding DNA: TGTGCCAGCAGCGCCTTACAACAGGGTAAGGCTGAAGCTTTCTTT. The chain links TRBV7-9 to TRBJ1-1; D may be TRBD1 (6 bases). Per germline, CDR1 SEHNR and CDR2 FQNEAQ (reference sequence). V was shortened by 5 bases and J by 6 bases, with 19 bases between the two germline ends. The CDR3 is made up of 15 amino acids.

The CDR3 reads CASSQRGPAGAGELFF. DNA for the CDR3: TGCGCCAGCAGCCAAAGGGGGCCCGCGGGTGCCGGGGAGCTGTTTTTT. The chain carries TRBV4-1 and TRBJ2-2, with 7 bases lining up with TRBD1. Per the germline V gene, CDR1 is MGHRA and CDR2 is YSYEKL. V shed 2 bases, J shed 6 bases, and the junction held 9 bases outside the gene matches. The CDR3 spans 16 residues.

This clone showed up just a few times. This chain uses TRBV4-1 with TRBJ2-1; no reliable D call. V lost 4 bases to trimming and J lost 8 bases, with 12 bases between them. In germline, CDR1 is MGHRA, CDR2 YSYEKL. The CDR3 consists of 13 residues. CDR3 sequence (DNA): TGCGCCAGCAGCCCTCTTTCCGACGATGAGCAGTTCTTC. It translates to CASSPLSDDEQFF.

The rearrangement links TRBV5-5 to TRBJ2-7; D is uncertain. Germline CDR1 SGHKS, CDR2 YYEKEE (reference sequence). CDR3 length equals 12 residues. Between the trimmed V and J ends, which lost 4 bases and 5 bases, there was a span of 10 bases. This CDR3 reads CASSPRLDEQYF. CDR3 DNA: TGTGCCAGCAGCCCCAGATTGGACGAGCAGTACTTC.

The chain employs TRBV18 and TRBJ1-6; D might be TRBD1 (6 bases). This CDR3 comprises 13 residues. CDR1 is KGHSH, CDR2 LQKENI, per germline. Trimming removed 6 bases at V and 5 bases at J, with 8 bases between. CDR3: CASSPGDNSPLHF. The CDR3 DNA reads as TGTGCCAGCTCGCCAGGGGATAATTCACCCCTCCACTTT. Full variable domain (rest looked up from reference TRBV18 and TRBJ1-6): NAGVMQNPRHLVRRRGQEARLRCSPMKGHSHVYWYRQLPEEGLKFMVYLQKENIIDESGMPKERFSAEFPKEGPSILRIQQVVRGDSAAYFCASSPGDNSPLHFGNGTRLTVT.

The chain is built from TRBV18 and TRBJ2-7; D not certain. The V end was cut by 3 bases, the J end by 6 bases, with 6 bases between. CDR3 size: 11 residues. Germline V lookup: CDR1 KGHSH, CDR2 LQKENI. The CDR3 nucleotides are TGTGCCAGCTCACCCGCGACCGAGCAGTACTTC. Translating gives CASSPATEQYF.

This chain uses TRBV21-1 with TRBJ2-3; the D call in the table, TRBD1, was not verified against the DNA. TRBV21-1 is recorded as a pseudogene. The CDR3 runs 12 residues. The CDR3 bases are TGTGCCAGCAGTTGGCGCACAGATACGCAGTATTTT. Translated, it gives CASSWRTDTQYF.

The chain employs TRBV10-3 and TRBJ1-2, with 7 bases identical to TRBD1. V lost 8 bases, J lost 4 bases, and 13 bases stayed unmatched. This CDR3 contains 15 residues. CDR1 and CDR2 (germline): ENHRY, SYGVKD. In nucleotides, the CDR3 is TGTGCCATCTCAATTGAAGGGGGCGCCCTCTATGGCTACACCTTC. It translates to CAISIEGGALYGYTF.

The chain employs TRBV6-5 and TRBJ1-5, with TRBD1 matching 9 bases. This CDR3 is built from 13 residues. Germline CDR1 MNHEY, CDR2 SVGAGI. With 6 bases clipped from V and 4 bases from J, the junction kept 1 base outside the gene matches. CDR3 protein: CASSGTGNQPQHF. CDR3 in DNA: TGTGCCAGCAGCGGGACAGGGAATCAGCCCCAGCATTTT.

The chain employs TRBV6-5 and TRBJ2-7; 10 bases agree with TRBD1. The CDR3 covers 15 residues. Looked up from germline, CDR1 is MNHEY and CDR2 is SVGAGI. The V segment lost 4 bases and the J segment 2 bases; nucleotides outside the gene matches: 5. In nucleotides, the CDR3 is TGTGCCAGCAGTTGGGGGACAGGGGCCCCCTACGAGCAGTACTTC. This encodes CASSWGTGAPYEQYF.